This T cell receptor beta chain stems from a study of blood T cells in healthy people across ages. It was with a sample-barcoded 5' primer and a J-beta primer mix that a second PCR of about 7 to 12 cycles was run. Every cDNA molecule bore a tag from a template-switch adaptor containing 12 random nucleotides. Researchers report that each sample yielded at least 3 million CDR3-containing paired-end reads. TCRdb reprocessed the 5' RACE reads with MiXCR, giving one entry per CDR3 protein. The repertoire holds about 1.1 million distinct CDR3 sequences, with roughly two fifths as singletons. Every participating donor contributed 7.5 to 10 milliliters of peripheral blood through a draw. Of note for this clonotype: Its target is not known.

Findings of the study overall: Expanded clonotype changes were possibly confounded by unknown donor CMV status.

This receptor was identified in a man between 18 and 29 years old in good health. Sequencing was done on a sample of blood.

CDR3 nucleotide sequence: TGTGCCAGCAGTGAAGCATGGAACCTGAACACTGAAGCTTTCTTT. It codes for CASSEAWNLNTEAFF. This chain uses TRBV6-1 with TRBJ1-1, with D unresolved. CDR3 length equals 15 residues. The germline V gene has CDR1 MNHNS and CDR2 SASEGT. The V and J ends lost 0 bases and 0 bases respectively, with 8 bases between them.